These 24 T cell receptor beta chains originate from one sample sequenced in a study of T cells after yellow fever vaccination. TCRdb reanalysed the 5' RACE reads using MiXCR and keeps one entry per CDR3 protein. Of 250,000 or so distinct CDR3 sequences in the sample, roughly 6.8% were seen once. Sample: CD4+ T cells sorted from PBMCs, taken on the day of the yellow fever booster vaccination. The receptor source for this set is a man aged 25-40 years who received the YFV17D yellow fever vaccine.

This clonotype was found many times. The V and J genes are TRBV10-3 and TRBJ2-1, with 16 bases aligning to TRBD2. CDR3 length equals 19 residues. Germline CDR1 is ENHRY and CDR2 is SYGVKD. V shed 6 bases, J shed 1 base, and the junction held 9 bases outside the gene matches. The CDR3 DNA reads as TGTGCCATCAGGGGACCGGGACTAGCGGGAGGGAATTCCTACAATGAGCAGTTCTTC. This encodes CAIRGPGLAGGNSYNEQFF.

This clonotype was detected a few times. This rearrangement joins TRBV18 to TRBJ1-2, with 8 bases identical to TRBD1. The CDR3 runs 15 residues. V was pared by 2 bases and J by 7 bases, with 9 bases of the junction left unmatched. Germline assignment: CDR1 KGHSH and CDR2 LQKENI. The CDR3 reads CASSPGERQGLGYTF. CDR3 in DNA: TGTGCCAGCTCACCAGGAGAGAGACAGGGGCTTGGCTACACCTTC.

A note on this clonotype: The junction differs from germline at one of its ends, possibly a read error. The rearrangement joins TRBV27 to TRBJ2-2; no clear D gene. The CDR3 is 18 amino acids. The germline CDR1 and CDR2 sequences are MNHEY and SMNVEV (reference sequence). The CDR3 here is CASSLSKGWAPKTGELFF. CDR3 DNA sequence: TGTGCCAGCAGTTTATCGAAGGGTTGGGCACCGAAGACCGGGGAGCTGTTTTTT.

This clonotype was observed a few times. The chain uses TRBV6-5 and TRBJ2-2; D unclear. Deletions cut 4 bases from V and 2 bases from J, with 14 bases between. The CDR3 contains 16 residues. Looked up from germline, CDR1 is MNHEY and CDR2 is SVGAGI. The CDR3 bases are TGTGCCAGCAGTTGGGTATCTTGGGTAAACACCGGGGAGCTGTTTTTT. Translated, it gives CASSWVSWVNTGELFF.

CDR3 nucleotides: TGTGCCAGCAGCGTAGTAGCGGGAGGGGCCGGGGAGCTGTTTTTT. This gives the protein CASSVVAGGAGELFF. The V and J genes are TRBV9 and TRBJ2-2; 11 bases are a match to TRBD2. The germline gives CDR1 SGDLS, CDR2 YYNGEE. This CDR3 contains 15 residues. The V and J ends lost 0 bases and 6 bases, in that order; junction bases with no gene match: 1.

This clonotype was counted a single time. The chain links TRBV20-1 to TRBJ2-1; 8 bases map to TRBD2. V was pared by 4 bases and J by 4 bases, with 3 bases of the junction left unmatched. The germline gives CDR1 DFQATT, CDR2 SNEGSKA (reference sequence). This CDR3 is built from 13 residues. The CDR3 bases are TGCAGTGCTACCGGGGGGGCGTACAATGAGCAGTTCTTC. This sequence encodes CSATGGAYNEQFF.

This clonotype came up many times. The chain carries TRBV20-1 and TRBJ1-2; 7 bases are a match to TRBD1. CDR1 and CDR2 (germline): DFQATT, SNEGSKA (reference sequence). After removal of 6 bases from V and 3 bases from J, the junction contained 4 bases not matched to a gene. The CDR3 has 12 amino acids. CDR3 region: CSAITGDYGYTF. CDR3 coding DNA: TGCAGTGCAATTACAGGGGACTATGGCTACACCTTC.

This clonotype was seen more than once but under ten times. This chain joins TRBV20-1 and TRBJ2-7; TRBD2 is a possible D gene (5 bases). The V gene's germline CDR1 is DFQATT and CDR2 SNEGSKA (reference sequence). With 6 bases removed from V and 4 bases from J, the gap between germline ends came to 13 bases. The CDR3 is 12 residues long. CDR3 nucleotides: TGCAGTGCCATGCTAGCTGGGTACGAGCAGTACTTC. This encodes CSAMLAGYEQYF.

In this sample, this clonotype turned up many times. The genes are TRBV6-5 and TRBJ1-1; D is possibly TRBD1 (5 bases). The V end lost 6 bases, the J end lost 0 bases, and 14 bases lay between the germline ends. Germline V CDR1 and CDR2: MNHEY, SVGAGI. This CDR3 is 15 amino acids long. The DNA for the CDR3 is TGTGCCAGCAGCCCTGGGGGGTTGATGAACACTGAAGCTTTCTTT. This gives the protein CASSPGGLMNTEAFF.

This clonotype was found a few times. This chain uses TRBV12-3 or TRBV12-4 with TRBJ2-7; the match to TRBD1 covers 7 bases. This CDR3 contains 15 residues. Trimming cost V 1 base and J 7 bases; bases outside gene matches: 10. The CDR3 region is CASSLGRQGTGEQYF. Written as DNA, the CDR3 is TGTGCCAGCAGTTTAGGTCGACAGGGTACGGGTGAGCAGTACTTC.

This clonotype was counted only a few times. The V call is TRBV19, the J call TRBJ2-1; 9 bases agree with TRBD1. The CDR3 is 15 residues long. Germline V gene lookup returns CDR1 LNHDA and CDR2 SQIVND (reference sequence). The V gene end was trimmed by 9 bases and the J gene end by 7 bases; junction bases not matched to a gene: 13. CDR3 in amino acids: CARCLRDRVLNEQFF. The DNA of the CDR3 is TGTGCCAGGTGCCTCCGGGACAGGGTACTAAATGAGCAGTTCTTC.

There are many counts of this clonotype. The V gene is TRBV6-5, the J gene TRBJ2-7, with TRBD2 matching 7 bases. Per germline, CDR1 MNHEY and CDR2 SVGAGI. V dropped 0 bases and J dropped 3; count of bases not matched to a gene: 8. This CDR3 region has 16 residues. The DNA of the CDR3 is TGTGCCAGCAGTTACTCGCGGCAGGGAGGGATCTACGAGCAGTACTTC. It encodes CASSYSRQGGIYEQYF.

The CDR3 here is CASSLGRLLSGNTIYF. In DNA form, the CDR3 reads TGCGCCAGCAGCTTGGGTCGCCTACTCTCTGGAAACACCATATATTTT. The rearrangement uses TRBV5-1 and TRBJ1-3, with D uncertain. Germline assignment: CDR1 SGHRS and CDR2 YFSETQ. The germline V and J ends were trimmed by 0 bases and 0 bases, with 10 bases remaining between them. The CDR3 has 16 amino acids.

The sample holds many counts of this clonotype. The V gene is TRBV21-1, the J gene TRBJ2-1. TRBV21-1 is shown as a pseudogene. This CDR3 is 10 amino acids long. The CDR3 bases are TGTGCCAGCAGCAAAGGCGGATGGTTCTTC. Translated: CASSKGGWFF.

This clonotype has just a few counts. The chain has TRBV6-2 or TRBV6-3 and TRBJ1-5, with TRBD1 matching over 7 bases. V dropped 8 bases and J dropped 6; count of bases not matched to a gene: 13. CDR1 MNHEY and CDR2 SVGEGT come from the germline V gene. The length of the CDR3 is 15 residues. Here the CDR3 reads CASHQGGLIGQPQHF. The CDR3 coding sequence is TGTGCCAGCCATCAGGGGGGCTTAATAGGTCAGCCCCAGCATTTT.

This chain uses TRBV10-3 with TRBJ1-4, with D possibly matching TRBD1 (5 bases). With 3 bases removed from V and 4 bases from J, the gap between germline ends came to 24 bases. CDR3 size: 19 residues. CDR1 is ENHRY, CDR2 SYGVKD, per germline. DNA of the CDR3: TGTGCCATCAGTGAACTTTTTTCCTGGGTGACAGATGATAATGAAAAACTGTTTTTT. The encoded protein is CAISELFSWVTDDNEKLFF.

There are many counts of this clonotype. The chain carries TRBV11-1 and TRBJ2-1, with TRBD2 matching over 16 bases. Looked up from germline, CDR1 is SGHAT and CDR2 is FQDESV (reference sequence). The CDR3 is 21 amino acids. V was pared by 2 bases and J by 2 bases, with 12 bases of the junction left unmatched. In DNA form, the CDR3 reads TGTGCCAGCAGCTTAATGACACCGGGACTAGCGGGAGGGTCGCCCTACAATGAGCAGTTCTTC. This sequence encodes CASSLMTPGLAGGSPYNEQFF.

In this sample, this clonotype turned up many times. The V call is TRBV7-9, the J call TRBJ1-4; a weak D match, TRBD1 (5 bases). From germline, CDR1 is SEHNR and CDR2 FQNEAQ (reference sequence). Trimming stripped 3 bases from V and 3 bases from J, with 17 bases between. The CDR3 has 17 residues. This chain's CDR3 is CASSLSERLGANEKLFF. CDR3 nucleotide sequence: TGTGCCAGCAGCTTGAGTGAGCGACTGGGGGCTAATGAAAAACTGTTTTTT.

The CDR3 here is CASSPRTGGEQFF. DNA of the CDR3: TGTGCCAGCAGTCCACGGACAGGAGGCGAGCAGTTCTTC. This chain links TRBV12-3 or TRBV12-4 with TRBJ2-1; 7 nucleotides agree with TRBD1. The CDR3 is 13 residues long. The V segment lost 5 bases and the J segment 10 bases; nucleotides outside the gene matches: 8.

The chain uses TRBV6-5 and TRBJ2-1; 9 positions agree with TRBD2. Germline-derived CDR1 and CDR2 are MNHEY and SVGAGI. The CDR3 runs 16 residues. V gave up 6 bases and J gave up 9 bases; unmatched junction bases: 15. CDR3 sequence: CASSPLASGRLSEQFF. The CDR3 DNA sequence: TGTGCCAGCAGCCCCCTGGCCAGCGGGAGGTTAAGTGAGCAGTTCTTC.

This clonotype appeared a few times. The chain joins TRBV6-5 to TRBJ2-7, with 7 bases identical to TRBD2. Trimming removed 2 bases from V and 1 base from J; junction bases left unmatched: 5. CDR3 length: 15 residues. Germline lookup yields CDR1 MNHEY and CDR2 SVGAGI. CDR3 nucleotides: TGTGCCAGCAGTTACGTGGGAGGGGCTTCCTACGAGCAGTACTTC. This encodes CASSYVGGASYEQYF.

This clonotype has a count of ten or more. The rearrangement links TRBV10-2 to TRBJ2-2, with D perhaps given as TRBD1 or TRBD2 (5 bases each). The length of the CDR3 is 18 residues. V gave up 6 bases and J gave up 0 bases, with 20 bases separating them. Germline CDR1 reads WSHSY; CDR2 reads SAAADI. DNA of the CDR3: TGCGCCAGCAGCTCACCACAAAGTGGGACGACGAACACCGGGGAGCTGTTTTTT. Protein product: CASSSPQSGTTNTGELFF.

This chain uses TRBV5-6 with TRBJ2-6; the match to TRBD2 covers 11 bases. The ends lost 2 bases at V and 0 bases at J; junction bases unmatched: 10. The CDR3 runs 20 residues. Germline V lookup: CDR1 SGHDT, CDR2 YYEEEE. In DNA, the CDR3 is TGTGCCAGCAGCTTACAGAGGTATGGGACTAGCGGCTCTGGGGCCAACGTCCTGACTTTC. Translation: CASSLQRYGTSGSGANVLTF.

The chain employs TRBV7-8 and TRBJ2-5, with D uncertain. The germline V gene encodes CDR1 SGHVS and CDR2 FQNEAQ. The germline V and J ends were trimmed by 5 bases and 1 base, with 11 bases remaining between them. CDR3 length equals 14 residues. This CDR3 is CASSIGTAQETQYF. Written as DNA, the CDR3 is TGTGCCAGCAGCATAGGTACAGCCCAAGAGACCCAGTACTTC. Together with reference TRBV7-8 and TRBJ2-5, the CDR3 gives the full variable domain: GAGVSQSPRYKVAKRGQDVALRCDPISGHVSLFWYQQALGQGPEFLTYFQNEAQLDKSGLPSDRFFAERPEGSVSTLKIQRTQQEDSAVYLCASSIGTAQETQYFGPGTRLLVL.